One sample yielded the 24 T cell receptor beta chains listed below, sequenced in a study of CD8 T cells in ankylosing spondylitis (dated by TCRdb to about 2017). Paper-wide results and their limitations: A TCR beta motif of 8 or 9 highly homologous amino acid variants appeared characteristic of blood from ankylosing spondylitis patients.

Library construction relied on 5' RACE. The sequencing machine was an Illumina HiSeq 2500. TCRdb reanalyzed the raw reads on its own, using fastp at Q25 for trimming and MiXCR for clone calling, and kept in-frame beta chains. Each CDR3 protein gets just one entry, which takes the most common genes and DNA from the rows behind it. The sample table lists 750,000 to 850,000 distinct CDR3 sequences, about an eighth of them with a count of one. The top ten hold 0.45% to 0.6% of the sample. These receptors' targets are unknown. Sequences were obtained from blood, either unsorted or a sorted T cell fraction (not recorded which). The source is a male donor with ankylosing spondylitis.

This clonotype was detected only a few times. This CDR3 is CATHDSSGNTIYF. For the CDR3, the DNA is TGTGCCACCCATGACAGCTCTGGAAACACCATATATTTT. The gene calls are TRBV10-3 and TRBJ1-3; possibly TRBD1 for D (5 bases). Germline assignment: CDR1 ENHRY and CDR2 SYGVKD. The CDR3 is 13 amino acids. V gave up 10 bases and J gave up 0 bases, with 10 bases separating them.

This sequence joins TRBV20-1 and TRBJ2-3; a weak D match, TRBD1 (6 bases). The CDR3 has 16 amino acids. The germline V gene encodes CDR1 DFQATT and CDR2 SNEGSKA (reference sequence). V shed 1 base and J shed 5 bases, with 19 bases lying between them. In DNA, the CDR3 is TGCAGTGCTAGAGGTTACGGGACAACCCGGGAAGATACGCAGTATTTT. It encodes CSARGYGTTREDTQYF.

There are many counts of this clonotype. This chain links TRBV20-1 with TRBJ1-5, with 7 bases identical to TRBD1. V lost 0 bases and J lost 4; bases outside the gene matches: 3. The CDR3 is made up of 14 amino acids. CDR1 and CDR2 from the germline V gene are DFQATT and SNEGSKA (reference sequence). CDR3 sequence reads: CSAREDRANQPQHF. The CDR3 DNA follows: TGCAGTGCTAGAGAAGACAGGGCTAATCAGCCCCAGCATTTT.

The table lists this clonotype with many counts. This rearrangement joins TRBV10-3 to TRBJ1-2; no firm D call. V was shortened by 4 bases and J by 0 bases, with 9 bases between the two germline ends. The CDR3 is made up of 14 amino acids. Per germline, CDR1 ENHRY and CDR2 SYGVKD. CDR3 region: CAISGARSNYGYTF. The CDR3, as DNA: TGTGCCATCAGTGGGGCCCGATCTAACTATGGCTACACCTTC.

This clonotype was recorded a few times. The rearrangement uses TRBV20-1 and TRBJ1-6, with TRBD1 as a possible D gene (5 bases). Trimming cost V 3 bases and J 7 bases, with 19 bases left between them. From germline, CDR1 is DFQATT and CDR2 SNEGSKA (reference sequence). The CDR3 contains 16 residues. The DNA for the CDR3 is TGCAGTGCTAGGGGCACCGGACACGGAACCAATTCACCCCTCCACTTT. This sequence encodes CSARGTGHGTNSPLHF.

This clonotype was found a few times. The chain combines TRBV12-3 or TRBV12-4 with TRBJ2-3, with D possibly matching TRBD1 (5 bases). The CDR3 is 14 amino acids. The V gene lost 6 bases and the J gene lost 1 base, with 11 bases spanning the gap. CDR3 coding DNA: TGTGCCAGCAGCTCCCAACAGGGCACAGATACGCAGTATTTT. It is translated as CASSSQQGTDTQYF.

The V gene is TRBV3-1, the J gene TRBJ2-3; TRBD2 agrees at 11 bases. Germline CDR1 LGHDT, CDR2 YNNKEL (reference sequence). The CDR3 covers 16 residues. V shed 5 bases, J shed 2 bases, and the junction held 6 bases outside the gene matches. The CDR3 protein is CASSGTSGVLTDTQYF. Written as DNA, the CDR3 is TGTGCCAGCAGCGGGACTAGCGGAGTACTCACAGATACGCAGTATTTT.

The chain couples TRBV12-3 or TRBV12-4 to TRBJ2-5; 8 bases are a match to TRBD1. The CDR3 runs to 14 residues. V was clipped by 6 bases and J by 2 bases; unmatched bases: 5. The CDR3 nucleotides read TGTGCCAGCAGACCGGGACAGGTACAAGAGACCCAGTACTTC. It encodes CASRPGQVQETQYF.

This clonotype was counted ten times or more. The chain is built from TRBV29-1 and TRBJ2-3, with 10 bases aligning to TRBD1. The CDR3 covers 15 residues. With V trimmed by 5 bases and J by 2 bases, 7 bases remained unmatched. In germline, CDR1 is SQVTM, CDR2 ANQGSEA. CDR3 bases: TGCAGCGTTTCCGGGACAGGGGAAAACACAGATACGCAGTATTTT. Translated, it gives CSVSGTGENTDTQYF.

This clonotype appeared a few times. Written as DNA, the CDR3 is TGCGCCAGCAGCCTACGGCCGATGAGTGGGACTGATGGCTACACCTTC. It codes for CASSLRPMSGTDGYTF. The J gene is TRBJ1-2, the V gene TRBV4-1, with D perhaps TRBD1 (5 bases). V was shortened by 4 bases and J by 6 bases, with 21 bases between the two germline ends. Germline CDR1 reads MGHRA; CDR2 reads YSYEKL. The CDR3 covers 16 residues.

Only a few counts were recorded for this clonotype. The V and J genes are TRBV28 and TRBJ2-3, with D perhaps matching TRBD1 or TRBD2 (6 bases each). The germline gives CDR1 MDHEN, CDR2 SYDVKM. Trimming removed 4 bases from V and 0 bases from J, with 14 bases in between. CDR3 length: 16 amino acids. The CDR3 nucleotides are TGTGCCAGCAGTTCCGTCGGGGGCCGCAGCACAGATACGCAGTATTTT. Residues: CASSSVGGRSTDTQYF. Supplemented by reference TRBV28 and TRBJ2-3, the full variable domain reads DVKVTQSSRYLVKRTGEKVFLECVQDMDHENMFWYRQDPGLGLRLIYFSYDVKMKEKGDIPEGYSVSREKKERFSLILESASTNQTSMYLCASSSVGGRSTDTQYFGPGTRLTVL.

The chain joins TRBV7-2 to TRBJ1-1; D is unresolved. This CDR3 has 13 residues. The germline CDR1 and CDR2 sequences are SGHTA and FQGNSA. V lost 3 bases, J lost 3 bases, and 8 bases lay in between. The chain's CDR3 is CASSFQPYTEAFF. CDR3 nucleotide sequence: TGTGCCAGCAGCTTTCAGCCGTACACTGAAGCTTTCTTT.

This clonotype has just a few counts. V usage is TRBV29-1 and J usage is TRBJ2-1; 8 bases are a match to TRBD2. This CDR3 has 14 residues. From germline, CDR1 is SQVTM and CDR2 ANQGSEA. The ends lost 5 bases at V and 7 bases at J; junction bases unmatched: 10. CDR3 sequence (DNA): TGCAGCGTTACGAACCGGGGGGGCCATAATGAGCAGTTCTTC. It yields the protein CSVTNRGGHNEQFF.

The rearrangement uses TRBV18 and TRBJ2-5; no firm D call. Trimming shortened V by 0 bases and J by 6 bases, and 8 bases separated the two germline ends. The CDR3 consists of 13 residues. Germline loops: CDR1 KGHSH, CDR2 LQKENI. The CDR3 loop reads CASSPPMRKTQYF. The DNA for the CDR3 is TGTGCCAGCTCACCACCGATGAGAAAGACCCAGTACTTC.

The chain recombines TRBV2 with TRBJ1-1, with a tentative D call TRBD1 (5 bases). The CDR3 covers 15 residues. CDR1 is SNHLY, CDR2 FYNNEI, per germline. V gave up 4 bases and J gave up 1 base, with 13 bases separating them. The CDR3 bases are TGTGCCAGCAGTGCGGGACCGCTCGGGAACACTGAAGCTTTCTTT. Translated: CASSAGPLGNTEAFF.

This clonotype has more than one count but fewer than ten. The CDR3 region has the DNA TGCGCCAGCAGCTTGGCCGTGGACAACCAAGAGACCCAGTACTTC. It is translated as CASSLAVDNQETQYF. This chain uses TRBV5-1 with TRBJ2-5; tentative D call: TRBD1 (5 bases). The CDR3 is made up of 15 amino acids. CDR1 is SGHRS, CDR2 YFSETQ, per germline. Trimming took 0 bases from V and 0 from J, leaving 9 bases between them.

The table lists this clonotype with many counts. The chain couples TRBV12-3 or TRBV12-4 to TRBJ2-3, with D possibly matching TRBD2 (5 bases). V was pared by 5 bases and J by 2 bases, with 11 bases between. This CDR3 region has 14 residues. The CDR3 nucleotides read TGTGCCAGCAGTGCCAGGACTCCCACAGATACGCAGTATTTT. Translated, it gives CASSARTPTDTQYF.

This clonotype was seen a handful of times. The chain is built from TRBV12-3 or TRBV12-4 and TRBJ2-2; D is uncertain. This CDR3 contains 18 residues. The V gene lost 4 bases and the J gene lost 4 bases, with 22 bases spanning the gap. In DNA form, the CDR3 reads TGTGCCAGCAGTTCCTACCAATGGGGTTCATATTTCACCGGGGAGCTGTTTTTT. Translated, it gives CASSSYQWGSYFTGELFF.

There are many counts of this clonotype. The V call is TRBV5-6, the J call TRBJ2-1; D gene uncertain. V was cut by 0 bases and J by 3 bases, with 10 bases left in between. The CDR3 sequence is 15 residues long. Germline V gene data show CDR1 as SGHDT and CDR2 as YYEEEE. In nucleotides, the CDR3 is TGTGCCAGCAGCTTGGAAGTTTGGGGCTACAATGAGCAGTTCTTC. It translates to CASSLEVWGYNEQFF.

This clonotype was counted only a few times. The chain uses TRBV10-3 and TRBJ2-3; D is ambiguous. Trimming removed 1 base at V and 0 bases at J, with 11 bases between. Germline CDR1 is ENHRY and CDR2 is SYGVKD. This CDR3 is 16 amino acids long. The CDR3 nucleotides are TGTGCCATCAGTGAGTTTGGTATCACTAGCACAGATACGCAGTATTTT. Amino acids: CAISEFGITSTDTQYF.

V gene TRBV20-1 combines with J gene TRBJ2-7, with 8 bases aligning to TRBD1. The CDR3 covers 13 residues. Germline assignment: CDR1 DFQATT and CDR2 SNEGSKA (reference sequence). Unmatched junction bases numbered 5, after V lost 5 bases and J lost 2 bases. Here the CDR3 reads CSAGRDRPYEQYF. The CDR3 DNA reads TGCAGTGCTGGAAGGGACAGGCCCTACGAGCAGTACTTC.

The chain carries TRBV20-1 and TRBJ2-3, with TRBD2 matching 7 bases. Germline lookup yields CDR1 DFQATT and CDR2 SNEGSKA (reference sequence). The CDR3 contains 12 residues. The V gene end was trimmed by 5 bases and the J gene end by 4 bases; junction bases not matched to a gene: 3. CDR3 sequence (DNA): TGCAGTGCTGGACTAGGCCCAGATACGCAGTATTTT. Its translation: CSAGLGPDTQYF.

The sample holds a few counts of this clonotype. The chain is built from TRBV7-2 and TRBJ2-7; no definite D call. The CDR3 length is 13 residues. Trimming left V 5 bases short and J 2 bases short, with 10 bases between. The V gene's germline CDR1 is SGHTA and CDR2 FQGNSA. The DNA of the CDR3 is TGTGCCAGCAGCGGGCCCAATACCTACGAGCAGTACTTC. This gives the protein CASSGPNTYEQYF.

The rearrangement links TRBV5-1 to TRBJ2-5; unclear D gene. Trimming left V 1 base short and J 2 bases short, with 12 bases between. CDR1 and CDR2 (germline): SGHRS, YFSETQ. This CDR3 is built from 15 residues. CDR3 sequence: CASSLYGSLQETQYF. CDR3 DNA: TGCGCCAGCAGCTTGTATGGCAGCCTACAAGAGACCCAGTACTTC.